This paragraph covers one T cell receptor (beta chain) sequence. The antigen is unknown. Repertoires were generated with immunoSEQ multiplex PCR, while TCRdb's copy carries only in-frame clones and drops some. Here the sample spans 5,500 to 6,500 clones, 95% to 98% being singletons. Documented time point: recipient sample about 28 days before transplant, after cytoreduction. The record originates from a study of T cell clonotyping in hematopoietic cell transplantation. Study-level results: At the given depth, recipient repertoires were over 95% de novo clonotypes.

In germline, CDR1 is SGHRS, CDR2 YFSETQ. This CDR3 has 20 residues. V was pared by 3 bases and J by 0 bases, with 17 bases of the junction left unmatched. The source was peripheral blood mononuclear cells, collected before stem cell transplant. The chain combines TRBV5-1 with TRBJ1-4; TRBD1 matches 7 bases. The sequence derives from a man in his sixties or seventies with acute myeloid leukemia. Some clones in this sample may be carry-over from other donors' samples. CDR3 in amino acids: CASSSATGDPGVATNEKLFF. The CDR3, as DNA: TGCGCCAGCAGCTCGGCCACAGGGGACCCAGGGGTCGCAACTAATGAAAAACTGTTTTTT.